This T cell receptor beta chain was retrieved from a study of naive and memory T cell subsets (dated by TCRdb to 2016 to 2017). As for the study more broadly: An open-source, UMI-based TCR alpha and beta sequencing pipeline was applied to sorted naive and memory peripheral blood T cell subsets. The results of the functional CMV T cell responses matched the IgG serology results in every case. RNA was DNase-treated and reverse transcribed with TCR constant-region primers, mostly using SuperScript III.

From the second PCR step on, the TCR alpha and beta chain libraries were amplified in separate reactions. To determine each donor's CMV status, fresh PBMCs were stimulated overnight with CMV viral lysate, and IFNgamma production from CD4+ T cells was then assessed. Miltenyi beads were used first to positively select CD4 T cells, and CD8 T cells were then positively selected from the CD4-negative fraction. Cells were stained for CD3, CD4, CD8, CD45RA, CD27 and a live/dead dye and were sorted on a BD Aria II into four subsets based on CD45RA and CD27. Blood came from three healthy volunteers, each fractionated into CD4 and CD8 T cells and then into four differentiation subsets. Approximately 130 ml of peripheral blood was drawn per donor, and PBMC were isolated by Ficoll-Paque PLUS density-gradient centrifugation. The sorted cells were lysed in RLT buffer, after which RNA was extracted using a Qiagen RNeasy kit and kept at -80 degrees C.

Overall results and qualifications from the work: The abundance of TCRs followed a power law with an exponent that differed between naive and memory subsets yet stayed consistent across the three individuals. The repertoire findings for the naive and memory subsets could not be validated against a ground truth, as none was available. RNA-based TCR counts may be affected by expression changes linked to T cell activation and differentiation. In both CD4 and CD8 cells, going from naive through CM, EM and EMRA, the Gini index went up while Shannon and inverse Simpson diversity went down. Clonotypes were defined as single alpha or beta chain sequences, not paired alpha/beta receptors. Once error correction was done, more than 90% of naive TCR sequences showed up just once, which made the naive abundance distributions much steeper than those of the memory subsets.

CDR1 and CDR2, looked up from the germline V gene, are SQVTM and ANQGSEA. V sheds 6 bases and J sheds 5 bases, leaving 13 bases between their ends. Spanning cysteine to phenylalanine, the CDR3 consists of 13 amino acids. The DNA shown is the 39-base CDR3, in frame from base 1. This clonotype was recorded many times. No cognate antigen has been identified for it. No much larger clone exists at a distance of one base, and base qualities are not known. The library was produced with UMI-ligation and nested PCR. The beta constant-region primer was an equimolar mix of two oligonucleotides covering both TRBC1 and TRBC2. A single-stranded oligonucleotide containing the SP2 primer and a 12-nucleotide UMI was joined to the 3' end of the cDNA by T4 RNA ligase 1. Four rounds of PCR were used to amplify ligated cDNA, with nested alpha and beta constant-region primers being used together with the SP2 primer. The ligation reaction was incubated at 16°C for roughly 18-24 hours. To avoid over-amplification, PCR2 was usually performed as a SYBR Green qPCR and halted once a predetermined threshold was reached. Agencourt AMPure XP magnetic beads were used for all purifications after the first. Library amounts were measured by Qubit and library quality was assessed on a TapeStation, where the main peak was expected at around 650 bp. Sequencing of the pooled libraries was done on an Illumina MiSeq using v2 2x251 paired-end kits, which typically yielded roughly 0.85-2.3 million reads per sample. Each sample's library went into the pool at approximately 4 nM, and roughly 4.5-8% PhiX was added to help with cluster recognition. The authors' pipeline ran thus. V and J genes were assigned to Demultiplexor-processed FASTQ reads by Decombinator through tag matching, with a single base-pair mismatch being allowed. UMIs were used by Collapsinator to correct both sequencing errors and frequency errors arising from PCR heterogeneity. TCRs were translated and CDR3s were extracted from the conserved cysteine to the FGXG phenylalanine by CDR3Translator, with non-productive sequences being flagged. Gini, Shannon entropy and inverse Simpson indices were calculated on repertoires subsampled to equal numbers of UMI-defined TCRs. Within the linear range, a power law was fitted by maximum likelihood to the distributions of clonotype abundance. Similar UMI counts, unique TCR numbers and clonal distributions were obtained with the pipeline and with MIGEC on one naive CD8 sample. A set of 7,322 CMV-associated CDR3 sequences, compiled from VDJdb and a published dataset, was used to search the repertoires. TCRdb trimmed the raw reads at Q25, called clones with MiXCR and kept productive beta chains. All rows with the same CDR3 protein become a single entry with the most common DNA and genes. Here the V and J calls rest on TCRdb's processing, not on the authors' analysis. The sample data list tens of thousands of distinct CDR3 sequences, and about 12% of these were observed just once. The ten biggest clones cover over 0.75% of the sample.

The sequence links TRBV29-1 to TRBJ1-4, with the D gene too uncertain to name. The sample consisted of central memory CD4+ T cells from blood. The cell subset or site label corresponds to: central memory, CD45RA- CD27+. The source is a human donor in good health. The CDR3 here reads CSVVSMGNEKLFF. At the DNA level, the sequence is TGCAGCGTCGTCTCTATGGGGAATGAAAAACTGTTTTTT.